These 6 T cell receptor beta chains were sequenced from one sample in a study of human T cells and chemical hapten exposure. Unfractionated whole blood yielded total RNA. MiXCR was run by TCRdb on the 5' RACE reads, yielding one entry per CDR3 protein. This table holds more than 140,000 distinct CDR3 sequences, approximately 4% found once. The source of these receptors is a female donor in good health.

In this sample, this clonotype turned up many times. The rearrangement links TRBV7-7 to TRBJ2-1, with D perhaps matching TRBD1 or TRBD2 (5 bases each). Germline V gene data show CDR1 as SSHAT and CDR2 as FNYEAQ (reference sequence). The CDR3 loop spans 13 amino acids. Between the trimmed V and J ends, which lost 1 base and 7 bases, there was a span of 8 bases. CDR3 residues: CASSLDWGNEQFF. CDR3 nucleotide sequence: TGTGCCAGCAGCTTAGACTGGGGGAATGAGCAGTTCTTC.

In this sample, this clonotype turned up many times. The chain links TRBV15 to TRBJ2-5; 11 nucleotides line up with TRBD2. This CDR3 spans 18 amino acids. With 2 bases clipped from V and 0 bases from J, the junction kept 8 bases outside the gene matches. CDR1 is LNHNV and CDR2 is YYDKDF in the germline V gene (reference sequence). The CDR3, as DNA: TGTGCCACCAGCAGAACTAGCGGGGGCTTTGCCTACCAAGAGACCCAGTACTTC. This codes for CATSRTSGGFAYQETQYF.

This clonotype has a count of ten or more. The rearrangement joins TRBV5-1 to TRBJ2-3; TRBD1 matches at 12 bases. From germline, CDR1 is SGHRS and CDR2 YFSETQ. V lost 1 base, J lost 2 bases, and 5 bases stayed unmatched. The CDR3 has 17 residues. The CDR3: CASSLMGQGASTDTQYF. CDR3 nucleotides: TGCGCCAGCAGCTTGATGGGACAGGGGGCCTCCACAGATACGCAGTATTTT.

At least ten counts were recorded for this clonotype. The chain recombines TRBV10-3 with TRBJ2-3, with D tentatively TRBD1 (7 bases). The V gene lost 6 bases and the J gene lost 4 bases, with 20 bases spanning the gap. This CDR3 comprises 16 residues. The germline gives CDR1 ENHRY, CDR2 SYGVKD. The CDR3 bases are TGTGCCATCAGCGATACCGTTCAGGGGGGCCCAGATACGCAGTATTTT. This encodes CAISDTVQGGPDTQYF.

This clonotype was detected many times. The chain combines TRBV3-1 with TRBJ1-3; D call uncertain. V lost 4 bases and J 5 bases, leaving 9 bases between the germline ends. The CDR3 runs 13 residues. The germline V gene has CDR1 LGHDT and CDR2 YNNKEL (reference sequence). This chain's CDR3 is CASSLRLRNTIYF. The CDR3 DNA follows: TGTGCCAGCAGCCTACGTCTGAGAAACACCATATATTTT.

This clonotype was seen many times. J is TRBJ2-2 and V is TRBV7-3; 7 bases fit TRBD2. The CDR3 runs to 15 residues. The V gene's germline CDR1 is SGHTA and CDR2 FQGTGA. Unmatched junction bases numbered 8, after V lost 5 bases and J lost 5 bases. The DNA for the CDR3 is TGTGCCAGCAGCCCCCGCGGAGCGGGGACCGGGGAGCTGTTTTTT. It is translated as CASSPRGAGTGELFF.